This T cell receptor beta chain was profiled in a study of blood T cells in healthy people across ages. This clonotype was picked up a small number of times. Its antigen remains unidentified. CDR1 is MNHNY and CDR2 is SVGAGI in the germline V gene (reference sequence). Trimming left V 6 bases short and J 0 bases short, with 6 bases between. This CDR3 spans 13 amino acids. Through a sample-barcoded 5' primer and a J-beta primer mix, a second PCR was run for roughly 7 to 12 cycles. TCRdb re-derived calls from the 5' RACE reads in MiXCR, one entry per CDR3 protein. The sample consists of hundreds of thousands of distinct CDR3 sequences, around 25% of them appearing once. Findings and limits, study-wide: Strong correlation existed between TCR beta diversity and naive T cell percentage. Age advanced and TCR beta diversity per million T cells fell, roughly linearly.

These data were also filed under a second study, of T cells of mothers and their children. That report adds: Over 5 children and their three healthy Caucasian mothers were the donors. Mothers gave over 9 million TCR beta CDR3 reads each, and children 3 million to 3.5 million each.

The genes are TRBV6-6 and TRBJ1-3; no clear D gene. Sequencing was done on a sample of blood. This sequence was found in a boy aged 5 to 17 in good health. In DNA form, the CDR3 reads TGTGCCAGCAGCGACACCTCTGGAAACACCATATATTTT. It codes for CASSDTSGNTIYF.